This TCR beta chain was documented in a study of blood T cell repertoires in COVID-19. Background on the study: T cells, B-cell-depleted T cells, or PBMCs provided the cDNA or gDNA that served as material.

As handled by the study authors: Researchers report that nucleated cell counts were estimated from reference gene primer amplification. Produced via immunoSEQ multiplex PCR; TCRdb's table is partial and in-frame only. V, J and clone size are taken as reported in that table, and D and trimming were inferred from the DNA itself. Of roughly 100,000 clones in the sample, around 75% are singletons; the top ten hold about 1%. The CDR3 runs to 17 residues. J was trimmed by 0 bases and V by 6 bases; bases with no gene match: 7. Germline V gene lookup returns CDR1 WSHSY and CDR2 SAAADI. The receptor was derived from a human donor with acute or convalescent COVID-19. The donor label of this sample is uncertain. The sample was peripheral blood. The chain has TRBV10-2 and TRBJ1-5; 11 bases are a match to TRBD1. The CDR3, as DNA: TGCGCCAGCAGGCCCCGGGACAGGGGGTATAGCAATCAGCCCCAGCATTTT. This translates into CASRPRDRGYSNQPQHF.